This T cell receptor beta chain was sequenced during a study of regulatory T cells in long-lasting Graves disease. Combining iRepertoire HTBI primers with Arm-PCR of CDR3 regions, the authors built TCR beta libraries. One entry per CDR3 protein results from TCRdb running MiXCR on the multiplex PCR reads. This sample has 350,000 to 500,000 distinct CDR3 sequences, with approximately 22% found just once. This sample's time point: persistent/refractory GD, antithyroid drugs over 5 years with positive TRAb. PBMC-extracted RNA yielded the TCR library. The source of the patients was an endocrinology department in Xi'an, China. Note on this clonotype: What it recognizes is unknown.

Findings of the study overall: Sharing of public clonotypes was greater in persistent patients (about 2,500) than in new patients (roughly 1,000).

Material: peripheral blood mononuclear cells (PBMCs), obtained when the disease was refractory, from a patient treated with antithyroid drugs. The sequence was collected from a female donor with Graves disease.

Here the CDR3 reads CASTPQGGADGYTF. Here the CDR3 DNA reads TGTGCCAGCACCCCCCAGGGGGGGGCAGATGGCTACACCTTC. The chain has TRBV3-1 and TRBJ1-2; 7 nucleotides line up with TRBD1. The V gene end was trimmed by 7 bases and the J gene end by 6 bases; junction bases not matched to a gene: 11. The CDR3 length is 14 residues. In germline, CDR1 is LGHDT, CDR2 YNNKEL (reference sequence). The full variable domain, completed using reference TRBV3-1 and TRBJ1-2, is DTAVSQTPKYLVTQMGNDKSIKCEQNLGHDTMYWYKQDSKKFLKIMFSYNNKELIINETVPNRFSPKSPDKAHLNLHINSLELGDSAVYFCASTPQGGADGYTFGSGTRLTVV.